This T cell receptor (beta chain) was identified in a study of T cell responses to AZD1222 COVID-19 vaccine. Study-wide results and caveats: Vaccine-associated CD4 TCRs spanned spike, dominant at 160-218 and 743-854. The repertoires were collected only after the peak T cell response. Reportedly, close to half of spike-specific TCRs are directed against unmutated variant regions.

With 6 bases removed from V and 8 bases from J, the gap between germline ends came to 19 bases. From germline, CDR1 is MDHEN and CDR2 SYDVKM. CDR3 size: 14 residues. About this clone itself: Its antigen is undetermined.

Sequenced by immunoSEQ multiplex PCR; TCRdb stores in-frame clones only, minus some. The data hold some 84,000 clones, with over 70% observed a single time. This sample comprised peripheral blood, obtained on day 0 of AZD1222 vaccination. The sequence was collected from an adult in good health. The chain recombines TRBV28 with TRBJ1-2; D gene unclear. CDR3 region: CASSQIMMASGYTF. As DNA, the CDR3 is TGTGCCAGCAGCCAAATTATGATGGCTTCGGGCTACACCTTC.